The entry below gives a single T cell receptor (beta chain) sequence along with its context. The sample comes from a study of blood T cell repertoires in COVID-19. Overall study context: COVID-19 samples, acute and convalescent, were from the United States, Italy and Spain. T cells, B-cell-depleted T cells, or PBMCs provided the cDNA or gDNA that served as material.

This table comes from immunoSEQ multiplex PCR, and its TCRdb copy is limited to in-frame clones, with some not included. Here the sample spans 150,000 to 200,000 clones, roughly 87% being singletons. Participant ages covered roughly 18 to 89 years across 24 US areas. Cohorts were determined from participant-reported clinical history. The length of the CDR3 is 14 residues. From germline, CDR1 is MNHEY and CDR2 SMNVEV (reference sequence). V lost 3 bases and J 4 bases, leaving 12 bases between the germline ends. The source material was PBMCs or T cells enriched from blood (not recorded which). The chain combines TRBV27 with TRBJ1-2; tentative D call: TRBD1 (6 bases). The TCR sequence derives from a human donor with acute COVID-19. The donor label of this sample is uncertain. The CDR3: CASSLRGGAYGYTF. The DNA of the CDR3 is TGTGCCAGCAGTTTGAGGGGGGGCGCCTATGGCTACACCTTC.